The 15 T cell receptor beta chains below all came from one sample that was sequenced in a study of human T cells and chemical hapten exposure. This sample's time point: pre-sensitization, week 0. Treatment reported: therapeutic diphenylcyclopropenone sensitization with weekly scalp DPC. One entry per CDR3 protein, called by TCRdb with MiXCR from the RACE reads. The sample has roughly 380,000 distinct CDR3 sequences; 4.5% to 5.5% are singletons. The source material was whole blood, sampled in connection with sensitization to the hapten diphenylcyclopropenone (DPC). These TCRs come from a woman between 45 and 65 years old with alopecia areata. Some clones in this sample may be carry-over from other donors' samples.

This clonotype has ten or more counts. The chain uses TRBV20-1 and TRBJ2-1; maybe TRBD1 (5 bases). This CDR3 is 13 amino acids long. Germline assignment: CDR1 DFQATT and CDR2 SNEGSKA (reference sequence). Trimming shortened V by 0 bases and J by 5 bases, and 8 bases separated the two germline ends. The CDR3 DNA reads TGCAGTGCTAGAGACAGGGTCCACAATGAGCAGTTCTTC. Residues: CSARDRVHNEQFF.

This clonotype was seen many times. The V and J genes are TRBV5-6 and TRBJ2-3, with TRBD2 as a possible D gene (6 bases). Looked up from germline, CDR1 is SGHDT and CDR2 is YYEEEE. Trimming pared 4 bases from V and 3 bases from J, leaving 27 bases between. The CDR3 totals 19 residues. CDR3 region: CASSLGGAVFVVRTDTQYF. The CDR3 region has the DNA TGTGCCAGCAGCCTGGGGGGTGCCGTCTTTGTTGTGCGGACAGATACGCAGTATTTT. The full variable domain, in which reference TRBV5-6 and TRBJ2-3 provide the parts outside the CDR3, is DAGVTQSPTHLIKTRGQQVTLRCSPKSGHDTVSWYQQALGQGPQFIFQYYEEEERQRGNFPDRFSGHQFPNYSSELNVNALLLGDSALYLCASSLGGAVFVVRTDTQYFGPGTRLTVL.

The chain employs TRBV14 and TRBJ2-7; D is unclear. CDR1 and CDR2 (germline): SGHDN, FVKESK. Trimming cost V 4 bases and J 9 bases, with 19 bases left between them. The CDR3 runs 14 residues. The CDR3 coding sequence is TGTGCCAGCAGCCCCTCGACCTCGACCTTGGCGCAGTACTTC. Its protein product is CASSPSTSTLAQYF.

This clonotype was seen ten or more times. For the CDR3, the DNA is TGTGCCAGCAGTTTGTCGGACTACTCTTACAATGAGCAGTTCTTC. The encoded protein is CASSLSDYSYNEQFF. This chain uses TRBV28 with TRBJ2-1, with D perhaps TRBD2 (6 bases). Germline V gene data show CDR1 as MDHEN and CDR2 as SYDVKM. The CDR3 contains 15 residues. The germline V and J ends were trimmed by 3 bases and 4 bases, with 13 bases remaining between them. Full variable domain (missing parts from reference TRBV28 and TRBJ2-1): DVKVTQSSRYLVKRTGEKVFLECVQDMDHENMFWYRQDPGLGLRLIYFSYDVKMKEKGDIPEGYSVSREKKERFSLILESASTNQTSMYLCASSLSDYSYNEQFFGPGTRLTVL.

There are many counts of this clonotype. CDR3 region: CSVEARGRADTQYF. In DNA form, the CDR3 reads TGCAGCGTTGAAGCCCGGGGGCGGGCAGATACGCAGTATTTT. The chain has TRBV29-1 and TRBJ2-3; either TRBD1 or TRBD2 may fit D (6 bases each). This CDR3 has 14 residues. Germline assignment: CDR1 SQVTM and CDR2 ANQGSEA. Between the trimmed V and J ends, which lost 1 base and 4 bases, there was a span of 12 bases.

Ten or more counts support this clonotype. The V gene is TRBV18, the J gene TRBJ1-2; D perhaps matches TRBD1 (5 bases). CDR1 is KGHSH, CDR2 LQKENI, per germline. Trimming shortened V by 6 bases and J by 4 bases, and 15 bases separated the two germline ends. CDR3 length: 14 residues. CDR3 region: CASSLKEGRYGYTF. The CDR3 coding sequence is TGTGCCAGCTCCCTAAAGGAGGGGCGCTATGGCTACACCTTC.

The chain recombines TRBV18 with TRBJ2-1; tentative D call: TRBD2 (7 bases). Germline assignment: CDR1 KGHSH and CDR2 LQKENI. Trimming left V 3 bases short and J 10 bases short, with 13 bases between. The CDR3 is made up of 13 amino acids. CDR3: CASSPPGEGEQFF. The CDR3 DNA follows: TGTGCCAGCTCACCGCCAGGGGAGGGAGAGCAGTTCTTC.

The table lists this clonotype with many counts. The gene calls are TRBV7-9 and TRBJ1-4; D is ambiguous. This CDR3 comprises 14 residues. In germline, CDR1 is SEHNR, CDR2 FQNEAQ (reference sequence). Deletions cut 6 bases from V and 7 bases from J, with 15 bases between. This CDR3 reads CASSSPQEGEKLFF. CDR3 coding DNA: TGTGCCAGCAGTTCCCCCCAGGAAGGTGAAAAACTGTTTTTT.

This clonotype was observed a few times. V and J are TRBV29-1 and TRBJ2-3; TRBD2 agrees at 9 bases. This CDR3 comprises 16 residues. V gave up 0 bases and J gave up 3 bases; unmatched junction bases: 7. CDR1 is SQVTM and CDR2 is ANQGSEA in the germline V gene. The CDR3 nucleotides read TGCAGCGTTGAAGATCGAGCGGGGGGATCAACAGATACGCAGTATTTT. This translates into CSVEDRAGGSTDTQYF.

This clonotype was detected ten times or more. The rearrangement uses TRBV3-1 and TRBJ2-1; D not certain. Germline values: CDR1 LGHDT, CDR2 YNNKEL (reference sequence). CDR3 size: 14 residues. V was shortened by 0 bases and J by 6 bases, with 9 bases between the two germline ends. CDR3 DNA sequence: TGTGCCAGCAGCCAAGATCCGCTCCTCAATGAGCAGTTCTTC. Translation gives CASSQDPLLNEQFF.

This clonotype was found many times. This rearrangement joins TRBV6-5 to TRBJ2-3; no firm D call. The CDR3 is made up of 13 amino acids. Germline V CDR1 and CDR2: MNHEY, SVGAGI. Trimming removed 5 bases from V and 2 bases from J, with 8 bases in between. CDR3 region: CASSRRSTDTQYF. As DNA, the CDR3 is TGTGCCAGCAGTCGCCGGTCCACAGATACGCAGTATTTT.

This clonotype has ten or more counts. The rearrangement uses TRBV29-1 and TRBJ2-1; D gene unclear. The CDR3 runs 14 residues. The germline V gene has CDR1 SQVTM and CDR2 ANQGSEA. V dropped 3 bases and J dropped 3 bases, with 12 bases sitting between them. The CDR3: CSVDKAGLYNEQFF. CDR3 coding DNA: TGCAGCGTTGATAAGGCTGGCCTCTACAATGAGCAGTTCTTC.

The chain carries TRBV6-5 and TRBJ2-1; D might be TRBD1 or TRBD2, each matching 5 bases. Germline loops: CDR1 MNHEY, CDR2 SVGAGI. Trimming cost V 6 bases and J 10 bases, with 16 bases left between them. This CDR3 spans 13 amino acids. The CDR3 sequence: CASSWGKPREQFF. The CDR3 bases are TGTGCCAGCAGCTGGGGGAAGCCCCGCGAGCAGTTCTTC.

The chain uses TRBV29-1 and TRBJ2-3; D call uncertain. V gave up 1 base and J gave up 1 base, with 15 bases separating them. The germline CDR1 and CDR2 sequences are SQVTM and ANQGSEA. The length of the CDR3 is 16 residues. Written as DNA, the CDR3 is TGCAGCGTTGAAGGGTACGACGGCCCTCGCACAGATACGCAGTATTTT. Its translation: CSVEGYDGPRTDTQYF.

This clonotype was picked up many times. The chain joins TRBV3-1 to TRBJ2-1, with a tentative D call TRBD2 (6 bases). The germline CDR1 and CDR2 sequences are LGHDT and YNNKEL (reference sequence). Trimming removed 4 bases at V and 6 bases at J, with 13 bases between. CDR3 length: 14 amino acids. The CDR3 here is CASSPMTSTNEQFF. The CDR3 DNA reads TGTGCCAGCAGCCCAATGACTAGTACCAATGAGCAGTTCTTC.